The clone carrying this T cell receptor (beta chain) has just a few counts. The antigen is not known. PBMCs, at least 6.5 million per sample, were isolated. The germline V gene encodes CDR1 SGHRS and CDR2 YFSETQ. The V end lost 6 bases, the J end lost 8 bases, and 23 bases lay between the germline ends. This CDR3 comprises 15 residues. The sample comes from a study of blood T cells in healthy people across ages. Study results and limitations: Naive and antigen-experienced cells could not be conclusively compared, given unsorted PBMCs. Diversity figures based on one million T cells were deemed too low.

Primers used in a second PCR of about 6 to 11 cycles were a sample-barcoded 5' primer and a J-beta primer mix. TCRdb passed the 5' RACE reads through MiXCR, listing each CDR3 protein once. The profile shows approximately 880,000 distinct CDR3 sequences, around 48% of them singletons. This clonotype was obtained from a man between 25 and 39 years old in good health. Sample: blood. The V call is TRBV5-1, the J call TRBJ1-2; D gene uncertain. In DNA, the CDR3 is TGCGCCAGCACCTCTAACTCTGGACGGCTACAGGGCTACACCTTC. This encodes CASTSNSGRLQGYTF. The entire variable domain, with the rest obtained from reference TRBV5-1 and TRBJ1-2, is as follows: KAGVTQTPRYLIKTRGQQVTLSCSPISGHRSVSWYQQTPGQGLQFLFEYFSETQRNKGNFPGRFSGRQFSNSRSEMNVSTLELGDSALYLCASTSNSGRLQGYTFGSGTRLTVV.